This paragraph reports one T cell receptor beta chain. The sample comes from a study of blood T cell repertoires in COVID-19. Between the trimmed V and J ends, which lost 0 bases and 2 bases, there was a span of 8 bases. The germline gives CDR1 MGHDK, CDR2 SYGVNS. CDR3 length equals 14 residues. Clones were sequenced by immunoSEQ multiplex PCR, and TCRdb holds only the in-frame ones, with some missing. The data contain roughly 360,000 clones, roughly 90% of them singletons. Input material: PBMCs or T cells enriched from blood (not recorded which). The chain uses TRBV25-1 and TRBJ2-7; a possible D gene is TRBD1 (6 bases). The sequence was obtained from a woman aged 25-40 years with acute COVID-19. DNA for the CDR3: TGTGCCAGCAGTGAATATGACAGGCCCTACGAGCAGTACTTC. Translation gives CASSEYDRPYEQYF.